What follows are 31 T cell receptor beta chains derived from one specimen sequenced in a study of tumor-infiltrating lymphocytes in primary liver carcinoma. Total RNA and DNA came together from about 19-30 mg of bulk tissue without cell sorting. Constant-region priming of approximately 0.55 ug total RNA yielded TCR beta cDNA. Slightly modified ARM-PCR with three nested multiplex PCR rounds yielded TCR beta libraries. TRBV1-TRBV30 forward and Cbeta reverse primers drove the first two roughly 10-cycle rounds. TCRdb fed the multiplex PCR reads into MiXCR, producing one record per CDR3 protein. The table includes under 110,000 distinct CDR3 sequences, about 63% detected once. Sequencing was carried out using liver tumor tissue from sampling region 2. Subset: tumor region T2, inferior pole. Every receptor here comes from a woman aged 55-70 years with primary liver carcinoma and hepatitis B virus infection.

As for this clonotype: At one of its ends the junction is not consistent with the germline gene, which may arise from a read error. The rearrangement links TRBV6-5 to TRBJ1-1, with a tentative D call TRBD1 (5 bases). The CDR3 is 14 residues long. Germline CDR1 and CDR2: MNHEY and SVGAGI. The CDR3 loop is CASSYSRDGPESFF. The CDR3 nucleotides are TGTGCCAGCAGTTACTCGCGGGACGGTCCTGAATCTTTCTTC.

This clonotype was counted between two and nine times. With a much larger clone just one base away, this may be a read error. Lacking the conserved final phenylalanine or tryptophan, this CDR3 likely reflects a read error. J is TRBJ2-5 and V is TRBV10-1, with 8 positions matching TRBD1. CDR1 and CDR2 from the germline V gene are WNHNN and SYGVQD (reference sequence). The CDR3 spans 13 residues. The V segment lost 6 bases and the J segment 7 bases; nucleotides outside the gene matches: 7. CDR3 in DNA: TGCGCCAGCAGCCCCAGGGGGCTGGGGACCCAGTACCTC. This gives the protein CASSPRGLGTQYL.

In regard to this clonotype: The junction departs from the called germline gene at one end, perhaps through a read error. V is TRBV28 and J is TRBJ2-1, with 10 positions matching TRBD2. Germline V gives CDR1 MDHEN, CDR2 SYDVKM. This CDR3 comprises 13 residues. The CDR3 region is CASRLAGVNEQSF. The CDR3 bases are TGTGCCAGCAGGCTAGCGGGAGTTAATGAGCAGTCCTTC.

The rearrangement uses TRBV6-1 and TRBJ2-7; 8 positions agree with TRBD1. Germline trimming cut 3 bases from V and 8 bases from J; bases unmatched to any gene: 18. The CDR3 sequence is 17 residues long. CDR1 and CDR2 from the germline V gene are MNHNS and SASEGT. The chain's CDR3 is CASSDWDRFGWTNKQYF. Here the CDR3 DNA reads TGTGCCAGCAGTGACTGGGACAGGTTCGGTTGGACTAATAAGCAGTACTTC.

Worth noting for this clonotype: Possible read error: a much larger clone is one base away. This rearrangement joins TRBV5-5 to TRBJ2-1; no firm D call. Per the germline V gene, CDR1 is SGHKS and CDR2 is YYEKEE (reference sequence). This CDR3 has 15 amino acids. The CDR3 is CASSLDSFSTNEQSF. The CDR3 region has the DNA TGTGCCAGCAGCTTGGACTCCTTCTCGACCAATGAGCAGTCCTTC.

This clonotype came up a few times. Possible read error: a much larger clone is one base away. The V call is TRBV29-1, the J call TRBJ2-1, with D perhaps matching TRBD2 (7 bases). CDR1 and CDR2 from the germline V gene are SQVTM and ANQGSEA. The CDR3 runs 14 residues. Trimming took 1 base from V and 6 from J, leaving 13 bases between them. The CDR3 here is CSVEGTRGTNEQFF. The CDR3 DNA sequence: TGCAGCGTTGAAGGGACTAGGGGGACCAATGAGCAGTTCTTC.

This clonotype is classed as medium-sized. This chain links TRBV11-1 with TRBJ1-5; tentatively, D is TRBD1 (5 bases). Trimming shortened V by 5 bases and J by 7 bases, and 21 bases separated the two germline ends. Germline V gene lookup returns CDR1 SGHAT and CDR2 FQDESV (reference sequence). The CDR3 is 16 residues long. The CDR3 coding sequence is TGTGCCAGCAGCCTACCACATAGGGCATGGGGCCAGCCCCAGCATTTT. Translating gives CASSLPHRAWGQPQHF.

This clonotype has a handful of counts. This chain connects TRBV7-3 to TRBJ2-2; D is unclear. Trimming stripped 6 bases from V and 1 base from J, with 9 bases between. The CDR3 is made up of 14 amino acids. Germline CDR1 is SGHTA and CDR2 is FQGTGA. CDR3 nucleotides: TGTGCCAGCAGGGCCCACATGAACACCGGGGAGCTGTTTTTT. Translated: CASRAHMNTGELFF.

This clonotype was seen at least ten times. Possible read error: a much larger clone is one base away. The chain carries TRBV11-2 and TRBJ1-1; no clear D gene. The CDR3 has 13 residues. Trimming left V 2 bases short and J 4 bases short, with 8 bases between. Germline assignment: CDR1 SGHAT and CDR2 FQNNGV. The CDR3 sequence is CASSLTKSTEAFF. The DNA for the CDR3 is TGTGCCAGCAGCTTAACAAAGAGCACTGAAGCTTTCTTT.

Details on this clonotype: A read error may explain this, as a much larger clone is one base away. The chain uses TRBV6-2 or TRBV6-3 and TRBJ2-4; the match to TRBD2 covers 9 bases. The CDR3 consists of 15 residues. Germline V gene lookup returns CDR1 MNHEY and CDR2 SVGEGT. Here the CDR3 DNA reads TGTGCCAGCAGTGGTTCGGGACTAGCCAAAATCATTCAGTACTTC. It codes for CASSGSGLAKIIQYF.

The CDR3 nucleotides are TGCGCCAGCGCGAAGGGCTGGACAGGACTCTATGAGCAGTACTTC. Translation: CASAKGWTGLYEQYF. The rearrangement joins TRBV10-2 to TRBJ2-7; 7 positions agree with TRBD1. V trimming: 8 bases; J trimming: 7 bases; junction bases outside the gene matches: 17. Germline V lookup: CDR1 WSHSY, CDR2 SAAADI. The CDR3 sequence is 15 residues long.

This clonotype showed up just once. Mismatch with germline at one junction end may stem from a read error. The gene calls are TRBV12-3 or TRBV12-4 and TRBJ2-1; TRBD2 agrees at 9 bases. The CDR3 covers 16 residues. This CDR3 is CASIPGGTSSYNEQFF. The CDR3 DNA sequence: TGTGCCAGCATCCCCGGCGGGACTAGCTCCTACAATGAACAGTTCTTC.

This chain connects TRBV11-2 to TRBJ2-5; D is uncertain. Germline CDR1 and CDR2: SGHAT and FQNNGV. V dropped 8 bases and J dropped 7 bases, with 17 bases sitting between them. The CDR3 runs to 13 residues. The CDR3 reads CASDLGSKGTQYF. CDR3 DNA sequence: TGTGCCAGCGACTTAGGATCCAAGGGGACCCAGTACTTC. Full variable domain (missing parts from reference TRBV11-2 and TRBJ2-5): EAGVAQSPRYKIIEKRQSVAFWCNPISGHATLYWYQQILGQGPKLLIQFQNNGVVDDSQLPKDRFSAERLKGVDSTLKIQPAKLEDSAVYLCASDLGSKGTQYFGPGTRLLVL.

The genes are TRBV28 and TRBJ1-4; D might be TRBD1 (5 bases). The germline gives CDR1 MDHEN, CDR2 SYDVKM. Between the trimmed V and J ends, which lost 5 bases and 6 bases, there was a span of 16 bases. This CDR3 is 15 amino acids long. The CDR3 region is CASSEVGVRDEKLFF. The CDR3 coding sequence is TGTGCCAGCAGTGAGGTGGGGGTTCGCGATGAAAAACTGTTTTTT.

The CDR3 nucleotides are TGCAGCGTGGATGAACGAGGGTCGGCTCAAGAGACCCAGTACTTC. It specifies CSVDERGSAQETQYF. This chain links TRBV29-1 with TRBJ2-5; D is possibly TRBD2 (5 bases). V was trimmed by 6 bases and J by 2 bases, leaving 19 bases between them. Germline loops: CDR1 SQVTM, CDR2 ANQGSEA. This CDR3 region has 15 residues.

A word on this clonotype: A read error may account for a junction end that differs from germline. The chain carries TRBV7-6 and TRBJ2-3, with D uncertain. The V gene's germline CDR1 is SGHVS and CDR2 FNYEAQ. There are 13 residues in the CDR3. Written as DNA, the CDR3 is TGTGCCAGCAGCTTACTAGAGTTAGATGCGCAGTATTTT. Residues: CASSLLELDAQYF.

On this clonotype itself: A junction end diverges from the germline sequence, so it may reflect a read error. This rearrangement joins TRBV6-5 to TRBJ1-1; 8 bases match TRBD1. Germline V lookup: CDR1 MNHEY, CDR2 SVGAGI. CDR3 length: 14 amino acids. CDR3 region: CASSGQERNTEVFF. In DNA form, the CDR3 reads TGTGCCAGCTCGGGACAGGAAAGGAACACTGAAGTTTTCTTT.

As for this clonotype: Germline is not matched at one junction end, which may reflect a read error. V gene TRBV4-1 combines with J gene TRBJ2-7; D remains unclear. CDR1 and CDR2 from the germline V gene are MGHRA and YSYEKL. The CDR3 consists of 13 residues. The CDR3 DNA reads TGCGCCGGCAGCCGAGGTCCACCCTACGAGCAGTACTTC. Translation: CAGSRGPPYEQYF.

To note about this clonotype: The junction differs from germline at one of its ends, possibly a read error. The gene calls are TRBV11-2 and TRBJ2-2; TRBD1 or TRBD2 may be the D gene (5 bases each). Germline values: CDR1 SGHAT, CDR2 FQNNGV. This CDR3 is built from 15 residues. The CDR3: CASSPHQGPTGELLF. The CDR3 DNA reads as TGTGCCAGCAGCCCTCACCAGGGACCGACCGGGGAGCTGTTATTT.

The sample holds one count of this clonotype. A junction end diverges from the germline sequence, so it may reflect a read error. The V call is TRBV12-3 or TRBV12-4, the J call TRBJ2-5; 14 bases match TRBD2. The CDR3 contains 17 residues. This chain's CDR3 is CVSRRLAGGPRVEDQYF. DNA of the CDR3: TGTGTCAGCAGAAGACTAGCGGGAGGGCCGAGGGTAGAAGACCAGTACTTC.

This clonotype occurred many times. In nucleotides, the CDR3 is TGTGCCAGCAGCTTACTAAACACTGAAGCTTTCTTT. Amino acids: CASSLLNTEAFF. The rearrangement uses TRBV7-9 and TRBJ1-1; D unclear. The CDR3 totals 12 residues. V was trimmed by 2 bases and J by 2 bases, leaving 3 bases between them. CDR1 SEHNR and CDR2 FQNEAQ come from the germline V gene (reference sequence).

This clonotype was counted between two and nine times. A much larger clone sits a single nucleotide away, making a read error possible. The V gene is TRBV30, the J gene TRBJ2-3, with 7 positions matching TRBD1. The CDR3 loop spans 13 amino acids. In germline, CDR1 is GTSNPN, CDR2 SVGIG (reference sequence). CDR3 in amino acids: CVWRQGRTDTQYF. CDR3 sequence (DNA): TGTGTCTGGAGACAGGGTCGCACAGATACGCAGTATTTT.

This clonotype was seen many times. The chain joins TRBV12-3 or TRBV12-4 to TRBJ2-7, with 7 bases identical to TRBD2. This CDR3 spans 15 amino acids. V trimming: 1 base; J trimming: 3 bases; junction bases outside the gene matches: 6. CDR3: CASSLELAADYEQYF. In DNA, the CDR3 is TGTGCCAGCAGTTTAGAGCTAGCGGCCGACTACGAGCAGTACTTC.

This clonotype appeared once. V usage is TRBV5-6 and J usage is TRBJ2-2, with 9 bases fitting TRBD2. The ends lost 4 bases at V and 7 bases at J; junction bases unmatched: 20. CDR3 length: 19 residues. Germline V CDR1 and CDR2: SGHDT, YYEEEE. The CDR3 is CASSPLGGLAGGIGGELFF. The CDR3 nucleotides read TGTGCCAGCAGCCCCCTAGGGGGACTAGCAGGAGGTATTGGCGGGGAGCTGTTTTTT.

The CDR3 sequence: CAWRTGFTEVFF. In nucleotides, the CDR3 is TGTGCCTGGAGGACAGGGTTTACTGAAGTCTTCTTT. The J gene is TRBJ1-1, the V gene TRBV30, with 7 bases aligning to TRBD1. This CDR3 is built from 12 residues. In germline, CDR1 is GTSNPN, CDR2 SVGIG (reference sequence). The V and J ends lost 3 bases and 14 bases, in that order; junction bases with no gene match: 12.

About this clonotype: This may be a read error, as it is one base from a much larger clone. This chain uses TRBV28 with TRBJ1-2; tentative D call: TRBD1 (5 bases). The ends were cut back, 10 bases at V and 10 bases at J, with 22 bases in the middle. The CDR3 runs 13 residues. The germline V gene has CDR1 MDHEN and CDR2 SYDVKM. The CDR3 protein is CATQVGGLNDYTF. CDR3 nucleotide sequence: TGTGCCACACAGGTCGGAGGGTTGAATGACTACACCTTC.

This clonotype has at least ten counts. The chain couples TRBV5-6 to TRBJ2-6; D remains unclear. Trimming cost V 5 bases and J 0 bases, with 12 bases left between them. The V gene's germline CDR1 is SGHDT and CDR2 YYEEEE. This CDR3 is 16 amino acids long. DNA for the CDR3: TGTGCCAGCAGTTTGTTGTTACCCTCTGGGGCCAACGTCCTGACTTTC. Encoded protein: CASSLLLPSGANVLTF.

Of note for this clonotype: Mismatch with germline at one junction end may stem from a read error. The CDR3 bases are TGTGCCGGCAGTTTAGCGCAGGGCTATGGCCACACCTTC. This gives the protein CAGSLAQGYGHTF. The chain links TRBV12-3 or TRBV12-4 to TRBJ1-2; possible D gene TRBD1, 5 bases. The CDR3 is 13 amino acids.

Many counts were recorded for this clonotype. The rearrangement uses TRBV6-6 and TRBJ2-1; 9 nucleotides match TRBD2. V dropped 4 bases and J dropped 3; count of bases not matched to a gene: 4. Per germline, CDR1 MNHNY and CDR2 SVGAGI (reference sequence). The CDR3 is 15 residues long. DNA for the CDR3: TGTGCCAGCAGTTCCGGGACTAGCCACTACAATGAGCAGTTCTTC. Protein sequence: CASSSGTSHYNEQFF.

The chain links TRBV7-9 to TRBJ2-7; possible D gene TRBD1, 6 bases. Germline assignment: CDR1 SEHNR and CDR2 FQNEAQ (reference sequence). V was clipped by 5 bases and J by 5 bases, with 22 bases between them. The CDR3 is made up of 16 amino acids. CDR3 nucleotide sequence: TGTGCCAGCAGCCCCTGGGATCTGGGGGCGGACAACGAGCAGTACTTC. Translated: CASSPWDLGADNEQYF. Full variable domain (missing parts from reference TRBV7-9 and TRBJ2-7): DTGVSQNPRHKITKRGQNVTFRCDPISEHNRLYWYRQTLGQGPEFLTYFQNEAQLEKSRLLSDRFSAERPKGSFSTLEIQRTEQGDSAMYLCASSPWDLGADNEQYFGPGTRLTVT.

This clonotype was recorded many times. The chain has TRBV28 and TRBJ2-7; TRBD1 is a possible D gene (5 bases). V gave up 10 bases and J gave up 2 bases, with 12 bases separating them. Germline values: CDR1 MDHEN, CDR2 SYDVKM. The CDR3 has 12 amino acids. CDR3 residues: CATDKGTYEQYF. The CDR3, as DNA: TGTGCCACCGATAAGGGGACCTACGAGCAGTACTTC.